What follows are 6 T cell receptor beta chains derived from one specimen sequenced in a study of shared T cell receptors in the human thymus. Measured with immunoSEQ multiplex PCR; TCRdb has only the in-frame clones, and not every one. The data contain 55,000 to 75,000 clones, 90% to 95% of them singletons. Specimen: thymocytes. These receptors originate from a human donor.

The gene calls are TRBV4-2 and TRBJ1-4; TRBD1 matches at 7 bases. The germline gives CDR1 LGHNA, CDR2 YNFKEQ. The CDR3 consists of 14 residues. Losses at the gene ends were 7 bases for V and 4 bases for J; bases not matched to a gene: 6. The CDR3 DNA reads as TGTGCCAGCAAAAGGGGGCGCGGTAATGAAAAACTGTTTTTT. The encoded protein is CASKRGRGNEKLFF.

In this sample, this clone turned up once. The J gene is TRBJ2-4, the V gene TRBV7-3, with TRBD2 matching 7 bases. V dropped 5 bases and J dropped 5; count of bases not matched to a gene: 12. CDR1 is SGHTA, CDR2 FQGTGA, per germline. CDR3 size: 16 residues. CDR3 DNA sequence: TGTGCCAGCAGCCAGTCTAAGCGGGGTAGGGAAAACATTCAGTACTTC. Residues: CASSQSKRGRENIQYF.

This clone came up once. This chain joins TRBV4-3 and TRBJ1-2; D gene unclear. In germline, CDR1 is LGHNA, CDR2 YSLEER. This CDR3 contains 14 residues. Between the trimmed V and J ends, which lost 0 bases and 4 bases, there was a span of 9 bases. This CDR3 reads CASSQDPVSYGYTF. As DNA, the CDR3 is TGCGCCAGCAGCCAAGATCCAGTCTCCTATGGCTACACCTTC.

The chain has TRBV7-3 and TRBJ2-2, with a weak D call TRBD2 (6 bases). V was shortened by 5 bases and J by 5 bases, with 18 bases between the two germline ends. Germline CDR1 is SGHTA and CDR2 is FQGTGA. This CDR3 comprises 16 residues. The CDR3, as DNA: TGTGCCAGCAGCGCGGGACCCGGGACTCATACCGGGGAGCTGTTTTTT. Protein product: CASSAGPGTHTGELFF.

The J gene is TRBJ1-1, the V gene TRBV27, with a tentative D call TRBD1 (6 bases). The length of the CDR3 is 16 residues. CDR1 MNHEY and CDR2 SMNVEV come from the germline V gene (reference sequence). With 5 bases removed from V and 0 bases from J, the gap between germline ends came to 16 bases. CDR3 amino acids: CASSRQSGQMNTEAFF. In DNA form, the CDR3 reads TGTGCCAGCAGTAGACAGTCCGGACAGATGAACACTGAAGCTTTCTTT.

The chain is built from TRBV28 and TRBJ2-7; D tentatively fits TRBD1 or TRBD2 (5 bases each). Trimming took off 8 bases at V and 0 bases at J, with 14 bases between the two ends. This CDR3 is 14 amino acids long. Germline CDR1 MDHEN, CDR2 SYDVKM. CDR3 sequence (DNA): TGTGCCAGCCGGGTCGGGGCTTTCTCCTACGAGCAGTACTTC. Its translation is CASRVGAFSYEQYF.